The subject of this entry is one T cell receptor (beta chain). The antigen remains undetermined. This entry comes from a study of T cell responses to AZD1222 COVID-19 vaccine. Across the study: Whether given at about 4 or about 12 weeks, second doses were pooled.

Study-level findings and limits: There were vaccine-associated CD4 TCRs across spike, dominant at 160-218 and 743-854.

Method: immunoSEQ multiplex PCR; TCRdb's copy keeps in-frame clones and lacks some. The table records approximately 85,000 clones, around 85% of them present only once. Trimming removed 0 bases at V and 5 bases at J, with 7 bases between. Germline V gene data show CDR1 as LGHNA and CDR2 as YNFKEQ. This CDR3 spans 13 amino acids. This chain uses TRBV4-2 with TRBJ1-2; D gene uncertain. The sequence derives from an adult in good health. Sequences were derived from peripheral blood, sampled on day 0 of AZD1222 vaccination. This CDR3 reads CASSQDNGYGYTF. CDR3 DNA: TGTGCCAGCAGCCAAGATAACGGGTATGGCTACACCTTC.